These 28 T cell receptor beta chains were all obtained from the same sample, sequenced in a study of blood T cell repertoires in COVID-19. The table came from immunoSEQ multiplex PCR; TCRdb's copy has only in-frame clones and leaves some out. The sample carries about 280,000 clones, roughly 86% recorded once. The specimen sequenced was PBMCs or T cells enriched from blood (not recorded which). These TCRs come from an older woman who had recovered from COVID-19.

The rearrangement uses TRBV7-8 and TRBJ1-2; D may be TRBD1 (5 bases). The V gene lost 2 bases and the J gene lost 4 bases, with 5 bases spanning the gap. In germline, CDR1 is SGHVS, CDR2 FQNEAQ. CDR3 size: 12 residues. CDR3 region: CASSLRGYGYTF. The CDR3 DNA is TGTGCCAGCAGCTTAAGGGGCTATGGCTACACCTTC.

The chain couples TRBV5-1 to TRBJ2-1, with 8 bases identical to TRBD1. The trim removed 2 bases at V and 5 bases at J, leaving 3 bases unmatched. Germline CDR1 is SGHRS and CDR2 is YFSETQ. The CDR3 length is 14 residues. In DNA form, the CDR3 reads TGCGCCAGCAGCTTTGACAGGGGCCACAATGAGCAGTTCTTC. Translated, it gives CASSFDRGHNEQFF.

CDR3 amino acids: CASSEGQTSNQPQHF. In DNA form, the CDR3 reads TGTGCCAGCAGTGAGGGGCAAACTAGCAATCAGCCCCAGCATTTT. The chain joins TRBV2 to TRBJ1-5; tentative D call: TRBD1 (5 bases). The ends were cut back, 3 bases at V and 0 bases at J, with 9 bases in the middle. This CDR3 contains 15 residues. Germline lookup yields CDR1 SNHLY and CDR2 FYNNEI.

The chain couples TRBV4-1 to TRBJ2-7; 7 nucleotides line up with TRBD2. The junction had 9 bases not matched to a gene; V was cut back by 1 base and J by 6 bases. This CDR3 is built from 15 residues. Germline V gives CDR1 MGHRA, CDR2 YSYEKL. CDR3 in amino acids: CASSQAARESSEQYF. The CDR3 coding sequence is TGCGCCAGCAGCCAAGCTGCGCGGGAGTCGTCCGAGCAGTACTTC.

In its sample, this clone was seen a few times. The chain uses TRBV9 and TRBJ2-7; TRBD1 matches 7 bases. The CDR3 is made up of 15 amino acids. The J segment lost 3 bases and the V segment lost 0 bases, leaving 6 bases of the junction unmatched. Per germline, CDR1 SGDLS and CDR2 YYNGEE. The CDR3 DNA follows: TGTGCCAGCAGCGTAGGACAGGGCGCCAGCTACGAGCAGTACTTC. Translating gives CASSVGQGASYEQYF.

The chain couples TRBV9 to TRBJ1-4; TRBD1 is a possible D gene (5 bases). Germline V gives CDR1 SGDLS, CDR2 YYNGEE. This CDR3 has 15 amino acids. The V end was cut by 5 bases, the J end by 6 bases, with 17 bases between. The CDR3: CASSWIGAGDEKLFF. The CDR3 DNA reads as TGTGCCAGCAGTTGGATTGGGGCAGGCGATGAAAAACTGTTTTTT.

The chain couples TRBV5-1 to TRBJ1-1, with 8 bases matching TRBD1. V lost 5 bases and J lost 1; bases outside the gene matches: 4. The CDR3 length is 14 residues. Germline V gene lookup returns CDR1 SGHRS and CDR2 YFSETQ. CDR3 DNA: TGCGCCAGCAGAACAGGGACAGGGAACACTGAAGCTTTCTTT. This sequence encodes CASRTGTGNTEAFF.

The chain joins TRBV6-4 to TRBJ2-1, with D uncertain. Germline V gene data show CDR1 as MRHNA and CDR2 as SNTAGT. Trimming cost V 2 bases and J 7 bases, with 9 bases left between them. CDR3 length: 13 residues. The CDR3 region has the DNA TGTGCCAGCAGTGACAGCCTAGGAAATGAGCAGTTCTTC. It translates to CASSDSLGNEQFF.

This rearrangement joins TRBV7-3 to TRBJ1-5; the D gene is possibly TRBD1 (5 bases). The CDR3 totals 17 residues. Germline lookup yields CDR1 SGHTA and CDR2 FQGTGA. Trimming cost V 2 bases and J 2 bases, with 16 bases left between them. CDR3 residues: CASSLLRREGGNQPQHF. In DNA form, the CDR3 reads TGTGCCAGCAGCTTACTTCGCAGGGAAGGGGGCAATCAGCCCCAGCATTTT.

The DNA of the CDR3 is TGTGCCAGCAGCTATTTAGCGGGGCCCTACGAGCAGTACTTC. Protein sequence: CASSYLAGPYEQYF. The J gene is TRBJ2-7, the V gene TRBV7-2; the match to TRBD2 covers 8 bases. From germline, CDR1 is SGHTA and CDR2 FQGNSA. The junction had 4 bases not matched to a gene; V was cut back by 4 bases and J by 2 bases. CDR3 size: 14 residues.

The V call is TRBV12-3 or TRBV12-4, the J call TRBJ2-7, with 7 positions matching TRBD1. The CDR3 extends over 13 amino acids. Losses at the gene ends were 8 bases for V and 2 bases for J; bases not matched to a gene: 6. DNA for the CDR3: TGTGCCAGCGGCGGACAGGCTACCTACGAGCAGTACTTC. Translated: CASGGQATYEQYF.

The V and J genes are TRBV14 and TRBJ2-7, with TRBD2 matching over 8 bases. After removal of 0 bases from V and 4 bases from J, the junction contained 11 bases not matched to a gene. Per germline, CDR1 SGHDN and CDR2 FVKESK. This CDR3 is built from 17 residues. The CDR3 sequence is CASSQDPPGAGVYEQYF. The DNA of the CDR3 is TGTGCCAGCAGCCAAGATCCCCCCGGAGCGGGAGTATACGAGCAGTACTTC.

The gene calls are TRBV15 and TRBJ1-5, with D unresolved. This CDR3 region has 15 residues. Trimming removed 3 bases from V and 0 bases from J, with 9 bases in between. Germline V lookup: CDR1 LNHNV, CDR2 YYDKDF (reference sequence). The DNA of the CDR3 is TGTGCCACCAGCAGTGACATAATTAGCAATCAGCCCCAGCATTTT. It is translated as CATSSDIISNQPQHF.

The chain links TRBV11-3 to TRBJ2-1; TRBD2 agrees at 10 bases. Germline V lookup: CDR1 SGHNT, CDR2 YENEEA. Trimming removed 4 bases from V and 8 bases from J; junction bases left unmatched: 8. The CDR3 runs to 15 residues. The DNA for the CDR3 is TGTGCCAGCAGCTCCCCCCCTAGCGGGAGTCATGAGCAGTTCTTC. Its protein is CASSSPPSGSHEQFF.

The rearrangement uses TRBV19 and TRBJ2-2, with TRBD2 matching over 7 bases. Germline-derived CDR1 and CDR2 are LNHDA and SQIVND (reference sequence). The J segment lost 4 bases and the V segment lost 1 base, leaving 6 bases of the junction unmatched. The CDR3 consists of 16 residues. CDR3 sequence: CASSIVGGSVTGELFF. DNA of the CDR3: TGTGCCAGTAGTATAGTCGGCGGGAGTGTCACCGGGGAGCTGTTTTTT.

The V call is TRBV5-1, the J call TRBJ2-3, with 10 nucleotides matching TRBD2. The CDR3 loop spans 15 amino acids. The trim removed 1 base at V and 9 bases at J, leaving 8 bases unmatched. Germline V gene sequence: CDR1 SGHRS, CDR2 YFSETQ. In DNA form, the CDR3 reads TGCGCCAGCAGCTTGCAAGCTAGCGGGGGACCCACGCAGTATTTT. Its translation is CASSLQASGGPTQYF.

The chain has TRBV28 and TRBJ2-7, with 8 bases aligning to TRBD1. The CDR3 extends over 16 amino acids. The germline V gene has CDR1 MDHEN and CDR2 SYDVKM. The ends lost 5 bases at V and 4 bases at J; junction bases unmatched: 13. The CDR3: CASSPLGQGARYEQYF. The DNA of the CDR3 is TGTGCCAGCAGTCCCCTCGGGCAGGGGGCTAGGTACGAGCAGTACTTC.

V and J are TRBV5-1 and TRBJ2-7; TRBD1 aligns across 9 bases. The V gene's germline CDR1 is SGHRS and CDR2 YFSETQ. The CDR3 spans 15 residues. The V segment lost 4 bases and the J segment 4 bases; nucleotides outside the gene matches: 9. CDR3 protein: CASSAGGTGYYEQYF. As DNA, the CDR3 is TGCGCCAGCAGCGCGGGCGGGACAGGGTATTACGAGCAGTACTTC.

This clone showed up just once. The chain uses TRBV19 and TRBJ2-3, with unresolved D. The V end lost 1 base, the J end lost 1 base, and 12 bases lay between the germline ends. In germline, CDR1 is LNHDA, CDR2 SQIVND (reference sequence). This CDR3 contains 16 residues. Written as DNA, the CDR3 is TGTGCCAGTAGTATAGGCCTCACTACCGGCACAGATACGCAGTATTTT. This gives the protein CASSIGLTTGTDTQYF.

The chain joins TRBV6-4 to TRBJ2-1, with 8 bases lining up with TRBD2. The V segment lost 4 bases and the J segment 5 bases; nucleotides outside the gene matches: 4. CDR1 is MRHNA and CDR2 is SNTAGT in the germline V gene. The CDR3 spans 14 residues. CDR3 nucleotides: TGTGCCAGCAGTGTTCTAGCGGGCGACAATGAGCAGTTCTTC. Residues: CASSVLAGDNEQFF.

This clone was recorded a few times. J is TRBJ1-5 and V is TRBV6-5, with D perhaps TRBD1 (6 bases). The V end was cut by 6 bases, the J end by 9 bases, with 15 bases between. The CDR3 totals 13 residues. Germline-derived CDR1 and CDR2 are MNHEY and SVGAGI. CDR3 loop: CASSLGGQSPQHF. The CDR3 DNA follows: TGTGCCAGCAGCCTTGGGGGACAATCGCCCCAGCATTTT.

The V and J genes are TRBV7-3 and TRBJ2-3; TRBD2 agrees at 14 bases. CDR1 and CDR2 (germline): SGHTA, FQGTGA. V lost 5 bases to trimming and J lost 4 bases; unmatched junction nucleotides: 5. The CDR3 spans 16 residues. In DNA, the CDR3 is TGTGCCAGCAGCACCCGACTAGCGGGAGGGGCAGATACGCAGTATTTT. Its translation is CASSTRLAGGADTQYF.

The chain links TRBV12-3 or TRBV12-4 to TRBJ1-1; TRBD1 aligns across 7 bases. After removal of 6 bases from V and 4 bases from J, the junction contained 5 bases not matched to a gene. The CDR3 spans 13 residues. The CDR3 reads CASSRQGGTEAFF. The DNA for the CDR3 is TGTGCCAGCAGCCGACAGGGAGGCACTGAAGCTTTCTTT.

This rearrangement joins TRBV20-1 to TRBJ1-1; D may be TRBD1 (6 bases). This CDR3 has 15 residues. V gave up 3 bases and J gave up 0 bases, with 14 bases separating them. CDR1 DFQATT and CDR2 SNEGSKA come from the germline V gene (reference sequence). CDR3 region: CSASPTTGMNTEAFF. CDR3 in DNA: TGCAGTGCTAGTCCCACGACAGGAATGAACACTGAAGCTTTCTTT.

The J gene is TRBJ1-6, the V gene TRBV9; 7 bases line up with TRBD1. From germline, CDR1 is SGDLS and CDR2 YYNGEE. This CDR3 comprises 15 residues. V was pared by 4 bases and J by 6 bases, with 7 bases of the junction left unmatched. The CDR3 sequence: CASSLGQEANSPLHF. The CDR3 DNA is TGTGCCAGCAGCTTAGGACAGGAGGCTAATTCACCCCTCCACTTT.

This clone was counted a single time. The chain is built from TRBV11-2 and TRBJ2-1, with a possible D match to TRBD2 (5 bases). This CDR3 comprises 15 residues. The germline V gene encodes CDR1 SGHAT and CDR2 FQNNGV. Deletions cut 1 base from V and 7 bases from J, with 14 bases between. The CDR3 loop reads CASSLVGSTPNEQFF. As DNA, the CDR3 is TGTGCCAGCAGCTTAGTTGGGAGTACCCCTAATGAGCAGTTCTTC.

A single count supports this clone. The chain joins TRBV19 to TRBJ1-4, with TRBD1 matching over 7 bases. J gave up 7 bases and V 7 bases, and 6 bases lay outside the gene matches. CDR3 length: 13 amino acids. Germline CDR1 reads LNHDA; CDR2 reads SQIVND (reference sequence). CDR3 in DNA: TGTGCCAGTAAAAGGGGGCCGGGTGAAAAACTGTTTTTT. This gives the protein CASKRGPGEKLFF.

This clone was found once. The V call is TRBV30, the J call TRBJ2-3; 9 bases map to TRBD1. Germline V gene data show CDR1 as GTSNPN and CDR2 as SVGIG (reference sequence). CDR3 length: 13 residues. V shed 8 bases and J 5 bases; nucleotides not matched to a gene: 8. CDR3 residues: CAAHRGLGDTQYF. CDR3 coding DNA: TGTGCCGCCCACAGGGGGCTGGGAGATACGCAGTATTTT. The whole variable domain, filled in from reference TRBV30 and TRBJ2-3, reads SQTIHQWPATLVQPVGSPLSLECTVEGTSNPNLYWYRQAAGRGLQLLFYSVGIGQISSEVPQNLSASRPQDRQFILSSKKLLLSDSGFYLCAAHRGLGDTQYFGPGTRLTVL.